Shown below are 15 T cell receptor beta chains from a single sample sequenced in a study of blood T cell repertoires in COVID-19. Here immunoSEQ multiplex PCR was the method, and the copy in TCRdb shows in-frame clones only, minus some. The repertoire holds around 130,000 clones, with approximately 87% as singletons. The sequenced sample consisted of peripheral blood. Every receptor here comes from a woman between 45 and 60 years old with acute or convalescent COVID-19.

This clone was observed a single time. J is TRBJ1-1 and V is TRBV23-1; TRBD1 agrees at 11 bases. TRBV23-1 carries the ORF label, with uncertain function. The trim removed 0 bases at V and 0 bases at J, leaving 15 bases unmatched. CDR3 length equals 21 residues. CDR3 residues: CASSQSIVLGTGGSLNTEAFF. The CDR3 DNA reads TGCGCCAGCAGTCAATCGATCGTTTTAGGGACAGGGGGTTCCTTGAACACTGAAGCTTTCTTT.

This rearrangement joins TRBV4-3 to TRBJ1-2, with TRBD1 matching 7 bases. The CDR3 loop spans 15 amino acids. V was pared by 6 bases and J by 4 bases, with 11 bases of the junction left unmatched. CDR1 is LGHNA, CDR2 YSLEER, per germline. The CDR3 is CASSPQGGDGYGYTF. Written as DNA, the CDR3 is TGCGCCAGCAGTCCGCAGGGGGGTGATGGCTATGGCTACACCTTC.

CDR3 nucleotide sequence: TGTGCCTGGAGTGACGGGGTCGGACAGCCCCAGCATTTT. It yields the protein CAWSDGVGQPQHF. The chain joins TRBV30 to TRBJ1-5; D is ambiguous. This CDR3 has 13 amino acids. The germline CDR1 and CDR2 sequences are GTSNPN and SVGIG (reference sequence). V dropped 1 base and J dropped 7 bases, with 11 bases sitting between them.

The V gene is TRBV27, the J gene TRBJ1-6; D gene uncertain. The CDR3 totals 13 residues. Between the trimmed V and J ends, which lost 2 bases and 8 bases, there was a span of 7 bases. Germline V lookup: CDR1 MNHEY, CDR2 SMNVEV (reference sequence). In nucleotides, the CDR3 is TGTGCCAGCAGTTTAGGAGGGTATTCACCCCTCCACTTT. This sequence encodes CASSLGGYSPLHF.

This chain joins TRBV7-9 and TRBJ1-2, with D maybe TRBD1 (5 bases). This CDR3 is 17 amino acids long. CDR1 is SEHNR and CDR2 is FQNEAQ in the germline V gene (reference sequence). V lost 3 bases and J 5 bases, leaving 22 bases between the germline ends. The DNA of the CDR3 is TGTGCCAGCAGCTTGGGCGAAACAGGAATCCTCTCTTATGGCTACACCTTC. It encodes CASSLGETGILSYGYTF.

V is TRBV27 and J is TRBJ1-6; D is uncertain. There are 15 residues in the CDR3. With 2 bases removed from V and 0 bases from J, the gap between germline ends came to 5 bases. CDR1 is MNHEY, CDR2 SMNVEV, per germline (reference sequence). The CDR3: CASSLEGSYNSPLHF. CDR3 sequence (DNA): TGTGCCAGCAGTTTAGAGGGCTCCTATAATTCACCCCTCCACTTT.

The chain combines TRBV5-1 with TRBJ1-1; 8 nucleotides agree with TRBD1. Trimming removed 4 bases from V and 3 bases from J; junction bases left unmatched: 11. The CDR3 totals 16 residues. The germline V gene has CDR1 SGHRS and CDR2 YFSETQ. This CDR3 reads CASSLRTGRRDTEAFF. In DNA, the CDR3 is TGCGCCAGCAGCCTAAGGACAGGGCGGAGGGACACTGAAGCTTTCTTT.

The chain joins TRBV7-6 to TRBJ2-5; the D is unclear. From germline, CDR1 is SGHVS and CDR2 FNYEAQ. The length of the CDR3 is 14 residues. Trimming took 5 bases from V and 5 from J, leaving 15 bases between them. CDR3 sequence (DNA): TGTGCCAGCAGCCGACTGAATGTGGCTGAGACCCAGTACTTC. Amino acids: CASSRLNVAETQYF.

The CDR3 DNA reads TGTGCCAGCAGCTCCTCAGGACTAGCAACAGATACGCAGTATTTT. It encodes CASSSSGLATDTQYF. This chain connects TRBV7-9 to TRBJ2-3; 8 nucleotides align to TRBD2. Germline trimming cut 4 bases from V and 3 bases from J; bases unmatched to any gene: 6. This CDR3 is built from 15 residues. CDR1 and CDR2 (germline): SEHNR, FQNEAQ (reference sequence).

The rearrangement uses TRBV3-1 (or the pseudogene TRBV3-2) and TRBJ1-2; D gene unclear. Per germline, CDR1 LGHDT and CDR2 YNNKEL (reference sequence). V dropped 6 bases and J dropped 7 bases, with 9 bases sitting between them. The CDR3 runs 11 residues. Here the CDR3 reads CASRFGGGYTF. DNA of the CDR3: TGTGCCAGCAGGTTTGGCGGTGGCTACACCTTC.

The chain uses TRBV18 and TRBJ1-3, with TRBD1 matching over 9 bases. The CDR3 length is 15 residues. Germline assignment: CDR1 KGHSH and CDR2 LQKENI. Losses at the gene ends were 2 bases for V and 2 bases for J; bases not matched to a gene: 1. Written as DNA, the CDR3 is TGTGCCAGCTCACCATGGGACAGGGCTGGAAACACCATATATTTT. Its protein product is CASSPWDRAGNTIYF.

V usage is TRBV18 and J usage is TRBJ2-7; D remains ambiguous. Germline V gene sequence: CDR1 KGHSH, CDR2 LQKENI. V lost 2 bases and J lost 5, with 13 bases in between. The CDR3 totals 14 residues. The CDR3 nucleotides are TGTGCCAGCTCACCAGGAGTCGGCGGCAACGAGCAGTACTTC. Residues: CASSPGVGGNEQYF.

This chain links TRBV5-8 with TRBJ1-5; 8 bases are shared with TRBD1. The V segment lost 5 bases and the J segment 9 bases; nucleotides outside the gene matches: 10. Germline V lookup: CDR1 SGHTS, CDR2 YDEGEE. This CDR3 has 14 residues. The CDR3 region has the DNA TGTGCCAGCAGTCCCGGACAGGGAGCCCGGCCCCAGCATTTT. It codes for CASSPGQGARPQHF.

This rearrangement joins TRBV12-3 or TRBV12-4 to TRBJ1-6; D gene unclear. V was trimmed by 0 bases and J by 10 bases, leaving 7 bases between them. This CDR3 is built from 13 residues. The CDR3, as DNA: TGTGCCAGCAGTTTAGCGGAGGGATCACCCCTCCACTTT. It encodes CASSLAEGSPLHF.

The chain uses TRBV19 and TRBJ1-5; D uncertain. CDR3 length equals 15 residues. CDR1 is LNHDA and CDR2 is SQIVND in the germline V gene (reference sequence). With 5 bases removed from V and 3 bases from J, the gap between germline ends came to 14 bases. The CDR3 reads CASSSGSVYNQPQHF. The DNA of the CDR3 is TGTGCCAGTAGTTCCGGGTCCGTATACAATCAGCCCCAGCATTTT.